This TCR beta chain was observed in a study of human T cells and chemical hapten exposure. For the study at large: Upper inner arm skin measuring roughly 2 cm by roughly 2 cm received 2% DPC for sensitization.

Documented time point: patch test 1, 2 weeks after DPC sensitization. Treatment: therapeutic diphenylcyclopropenone sensitization with weekly scalp DPC. Alopecia patients deemed DPC-suitable, aged 18 to 70, excluding pregnancy. This clonotype was detected many times. Its target is not known. Germline V gives CDR1 SNHLY, CDR2 FYNNEI. The CDR3 is made up of 13 amino acids. V was cut by 3 bases and J by 5 bases, with 7 bases left in between. TCRdb itself ran the RACE reads through MiXCR, one entry per CDR3 protein. Found here are some 350,000 distinct CDR3 sequences, approximately 6.9% of them singletons; the top ten hold around 8.4%. Study-wide results and limits: Compared with pre-sensitization or healthy control sets, expanded TCRs clustered more. Alopecia in all donors means immunity may differ from healthy individuals.

The sequenced sample was whole blood, obtained in connection with sensitization to the hapten diphenylcyclopropenone (DPC). The clonotype was recovered from a woman between 18 and 29 years old with alopecia areata. Some clones in this sample may be carry-over from other donors' samples. This chain connects TRBV2 to TRBJ1-4; D gene unclear. The CDR3 nucleotides are TGTGCCAGCAGTGAGAACAGAAATGAAAAACTGTTTTTT. Its translation: CASSENRNEKLFF.